A single sample gave rise to the 25 T cell receptor beta chains below, sequenced in a study of T cell responses to AZD1222 COVID-19 vaccine. Profiled with immunoSEQ multiplex PCR; TCRdb holds only in-frame clones, not every one. The sample includes some 150,000 clones, approximately 89% of them seen just once. The sample was peripheral blood, taken on day 0 of AZD1222 vaccination. The receptors come from an adult in good health.

The rearrangement uses TRBV7-2 and TRBJ1-4; D is possibly TRBD1 (5 bases). This CDR3 contains 14 residues. Germline V lookup: CDR1 SGHTA, CDR2 FQGNSA. V lost 5 bases and J lost 6, with 13 bases in between. CDR3 DNA: TGTGCCAGCAGCACCGGGACGGCCTATGAAAAACTGTTTTTT. Its translation is CASSTGTAYEKLFF.

The rearrangement links TRBV6-5 to TRBJ2-7; 9 bases are a match to TRBD1. This CDR3 has 15 amino acids. Losses at the gene ends were 7 bases for V and 2 bases for J; bases not matched to a gene: 9. Germline CDR1 and CDR2: MNHEY and SVGAGI. CDR3 region: CASKRKGDRAYEQYF. The CDR3 region has the DNA TGTGCCAGCAAGAGAAAGGGGGACAGGGCCTACGAGCAGTACTTC.

This clone came up a few times. The chain recombines TRBV5-1 with TRBJ1-6; TRBD1 matches at 7 bases. The CDR3 sequence is 14 residues long. Trimming cost V 1 base and J 9 bases; bases outside gene matches: 4. Germline loops: CDR1 SGHRS, CDR2 YFSETQ. In DNA, the CDR3 is TGCGCCAGCAGCTTGACAGGGGAGGCTTCACCCCTCCACTTT. It yields the protein CASSLTGEASPLHF.

Here the CDR3 DNA reads TGTGCCAGCATCCCGGTAGCGGGAGTGGGGATAGATACGCAGTATTTT. Encoded protein: CASIPVAGVGIDTQYF. The chain employs TRBV7-6 and TRBJ2-3; 9 nucleotides line up with TRBD2. CDR3 size: 16 residues. Germline CDR1 and CDR2: SGHVS and FNYEAQ. The V gene end was trimmed by 7 bases and the J gene end by 5 bases; junction bases not matched to a gene: 13.

This chain joins TRBV27 and TRBJ1-6; D is unresolved. Trimming removed 3 bases from V and 7 bases from J, with 13 bases in between. The CDR3 extends over 15 amino acids. CDR1 MNHEY and CDR2 SMNVEV come from the germline V gene (reference sequence). The chain's CDR3 is CASSFRTDRNSPLHF. CDR3 nucleotide sequence: TGTGCCAGCAGTTTTCGGACGGACCGCAATTCACCCCTCCACTTT.

This clone appeared once. The chain combines TRBV27 with TRBJ1-2, with D perhaps TRBD1 (6 bases). CDR1 is MNHEY and CDR2 is SMNVEV in the germline V gene (reference sequence). This CDR3 region has 16 residues. V dropped 0 bases and J dropped 7 bases, with 18 bases sitting between them. CDR3 DNA: TGTGCCAGCAGTTTATCGTTAGGGGGACATTCCTTTGGCTACACCTTC. This codes for CASSLSLGGHSFGYTF.

CDR3 coding DNA: TGTGCCAGCAGTGAAGGGTTAAGGGGCGCAAACTATGGCTACACCTTC. Amino acid sequence: CASSEGLRGANYGYTF. The chain is built from TRBV2 and TRBJ1-2, with a tentative D call TRBD1 (5 bases). Germline values: CDR1 SNHLY, CDR2 FYNNEI. This CDR3 spans 16 amino acids. V was shortened by 1 base and J by 2 bases, with 14 bases between the two germline ends.

There are a few counts of this clone. This chain links TRBV6-2 or TRBV6-3 with TRBJ2-3, with D perhaps assigned TRBD1 or TRBD2 (5 bases each). Germline V gene data show CDR1 as MNHEY and CDR2 as SVGEGT. The V gene lost 3 bases and the J gene lost 8 bases, with 15 bases spanning the gap. The CDR3 contains 14 residues. The DNA for the CDR3 is TGTGCCAGCAGTTATCTAGACAGAGCGGTTACGCAGTATTTT. This sequence encodes CASSYLDRAVTQYF.

This clone was counted only a few times. J is TRBJ1-5 and V is TRBV27; tentatively, D is TRBD1 (6 bases). CDR3 length: 16 residues. Trimming cost V 5 bases and J 6 bases, with 20 bases left between them. Germline V CDR1 and CDR2: MNHEY, SMNVEV (reference sequence). The DNA of the CDR3 is TGTGCCAGCAGTACCATCCAGGGGAAGTCGGGTCAGCCCCAGCATTTT. This gives the protein CASSTIQGKSGQPQHF.

This chain joins TRBV24-1 and TRBJ2-7; 7 bases are shared with TRBD1. The CDR3 runs 13 residues. CDR1 KGHDR and CDR2 SFDVKD come from the germline V gene. V was clipped by 7 bases and J by 9 bases; unmatched bases: 11. CDR3 bases: TGTGCCACCAGGCCGGACAGGCCCCCCGGGCAGTACTTC. Residues: CATRPDRPPGQYF.

V and J are TRBV6-5 and TRBJ1-1, with D hard to call. V was shortened by 8 bases and J by 1 base, with 8 bases between the two germline ends. Per the germline V gene, CDR1 is MNHEY and CDR2 is SVGAGI. This CDR3 comprises 12 residues. DNA of the CDR3: TGTGCCAGCCCCCCACCGAACACTGAAGCTTTCTTT. Protein product: CASPPPNTEAFF.

The chain is built from TRBV7-2 and TRBJ1-1; weak D call: TRBD1 (5 bases). CDR1 and CDR2 from the germline V gene are SGHTA and FQGNSA. The CDR3 extends over 16 amino acids. Trimming cost V 3 bases and J 1 base, with 15 bases left between them. In DNA form, the CDR3 reads TGTGCCAGCAGCTTGAAGACAGACAGTCCGAACACTGAAGCTTTCTTT. It translates to CASSLKTDSPNTEAFF.

The chain is built from TRBV7-9 and TRBJ1-2; D is perhaps TRBD1 (5 bases). The CDR3 runs 13 residues. The germline gives CDR1 SEHNR, CDR2 FQNEAQ (reference sequence). V lost 4 bases and J 6 bases, leaving 12 bases between the germline ends. The CDR3 DNA reads as TGTGCCAGCAGCTACCCCCAAGGGGATGGCTACACCTTC. It yields the protein CASSYPQGDGYTF. The whole variable domain, filled in from reference TRBV7-9 and TRBJ1-2, reads DTGVSQNPRHKITKRGQNVTFRCDPISEHNRLYWYRQTLGQGPEFLTYFQNEAQLEKSRLLSDRFSAERPKGSFSTLEIQRTEQGDSAMYLCASSYPQGDGYTFGSGTRLTVV.

This clone was detected only a few times. V gene TRBV3-1 (or the pseudogene TRBV3-2) combines with J gene TRBJ1-1; 8 positions match TRBD1. This CDR3 has 13 residues. The germline CDR1 and CDR2 sequences are LGHDT and YNNKEL (reference sequence). V gave up 4 bases and J gave up 6 bases; unmatched junction bases: 4. The CDR3, as DNA: TGTGCCAGCAGCCGCGGGACAGGACCTGAAGCTTTCTTT. Protein: CASSRGTGPEAFF.

This clone was seen only once. V usage is TRBV2 and J usage is TRBJ2-3; D perhaps matches TRBD2 (6 bases). Germline CDR1 reads SNHLY; CDR2 reads FYNNEI. Trimming took off 1 base at V and 8 bases at J, with 19 bases between the two ends. The CDR3 is made up of 16 amino acids. The chain's CDR3 is CASSEGNGPGVGTQYF. CDR3 bases: TGTGCCAGCAGTGAAGGAAATGGACCGGGGGTGGGTACGCAGTATTTT.

V is TRBV7-6 and J is TRBJ1-1; D call uncertain. Germline V gene lookup returns CDR1 SGHVS and CDR2 FNYEAQ. The CDR3 extends over 15 amino acids. Deletions cut 4 bases from V and 0 bases from J, with 12 bases between. The CDR3 coding sequence is TGTGCCAGCAGCTCCGGGCCCGGTTTGAACACTGAAGCTTTCTTT. As protein: CASSSGPGLNTEAFF.

The chain uses TRBV19 and TRBJ2-7, with D possibly matching TRBD1 (6 bases). Germline CDR1 LNHDA, CDR2 SQIVND (reference sequence). The CDR3 length is 14 residues. V lost 6 bases and J lost 3, with 15 bases in between. The CDR3 sequence: CASSPGGGGYEQYF. CDR3 bases: TGTGCCAGTAGCCCGGGTGGGGGCGGCTACGAGCAGTACTTC.

The CDR3 sequence: CASSKGYSNQPQHF. The CDR3 nucleotides are TGTGCCAGCAGTAAGGGTTATAGCAATCAGCCCCAGCATTTT. The chain has TRBV5-6 and TRBJ1-5; no clear D gene. The CDR3 is 14 residues long. The V gene lost 5 bases and the J gene lost 0 bases, with 9 bases spanning the gap. Germline lookup yields CDR1 SGHDT and CDR2 YYEEEE.

The rearrangement joins TRBV6-2 or TRBV6-3 to TRBJ2-7; D may be TRBD1 (6 bases). Trimming left V 4 bases short and J 0 bases short, with 10 bases between. Germline V gene sequence: CDR1 MNHEY, CDR2 SVGEGT. This CDR3 is 14 amino acids long. As DNA, the CDR3 is TGTGCCAGCAGTTTGCCGGACAGCTCCTACGAGCAGTACTTC. It specifies CASSLPDSSYEQYF.

The chain couples TRBV11-3 to TRBJ1-1; 10 positions match TRBD1. Per the germline V gene, CDR1 is SGHNT and CDR2 is YENEEA. The V gene end was trimmed by 0 bases and the J gene end by 5 bases; junction bases not matched to a gene: 3. The CDR3 is 15 residues long. CDR3 protein: CASSLEGGQGTEAFF. The CDR3 bases are TGTGCCAGCAGCTTAGAGGGGGGACAGGGGACTGAAGCTTTCTTT.

CDR3 loop: CASSRTGGNTGELFF. In DNA, the CDR3 is TGTGCCAGCAGTCGGACAGGGGGCAACACCGGGGAGCTGTTTTTT. The V and J genes are TRBV6-5 and TRBJ2-2; 11 bases are shared with TRBD1. The CDR3 contains 15 residues. The V gene's germline CDR1 is MNHEY and CDR2 SVGAGI. V dropped 5 bases and J dropped 2; count of bases not matched to a gene: 1.

This chain joins TRBV9 and TRBJ1-6; D is ambiguous. This CDR3 region has 14 residues. Per the germline V gene, CDR1 is SGDLS and CDR2 is YYNGEE. Between the trimmed V and J ends, which lost 3 bases and 5 bases, there was a span of 9 bases. The CDR3 DNA sequence: TGTGCCAGCAGCGACGGACCGGATAATTCACCCCTCCACTTT. This sequence encodes CASSDGPDNSPLHF.

The rearrangement joins TRBV6-1 to TRBJ1-5; 10 nucleotides line up with TRBD1. Germline CDR1 is MNHNS and CDR2 is SASEGT. This CDR3 is built from 16 residues. Trimming at V came to 4 bases and at J to 2 bases, leaving 5 bases not matched to a gene. The CDR3 DNA is TGTGCCAGCAGTGGACAGGGGGCTCGGGGCAATCAGCCCCAGCATTTT. Protein: CASSGQGARGNQPQHF.

The gene calls are TRBV2 and TRBJ1-2; D gene uncertain. Per germline, CDR1 SNHLY and CDR2 FYNNEI. The V and J ends lost 4 bases and 7 bases respectively, with 10 bases between them. This CDR3 contains 12 residues. DNA of the CDR3: TGTGCCAGCAGTGTCCTCACAGCTGGCTACACCTTC. Amino acid sequence: CASSVLTAGYTF.

The chain employs TRBV12-3 or TRBV12-4 and TRBJ1-2, with D maybe TRBD1 (5 bases). The CDR3 spans 13 residues. The germline V and J ends were trimmed by 3 bases and 4 bases, with 9 bases remaining between them. CDR3: CASSFAGPYGYTF. As DNA, the CDR3 is TGTGCCAGCAGTTTCGCGGGACCCTATGGCTACACCTTC.